This T cell receptor (beta chain) was obtained from a study of T-cell reconstitution after alpha-beta-depleted transplantation in children. Unique molecular identifiers were used to barcode this TCRbeta library. One entry per CDR3 protein, called by TCRdb with MiXCR from the PCR reads. The profile shows some 290,000 distinct CDR3 sequences, around 9.6% of them singletons. The length of the CDR3 is 15 residues. J was trimmed by 0 bases and V by 5 bases; bases with no gene match: 5. Germline CDR1 is SGHVS and CDR2 is FNYEAQ. The V gene is TRBV7-6, the J gene TRBJ2-3; 7 positions agree with TRBD2. Here the sequenced sample was PBMCs from the stem cell graft donor, taken from the stem cell graft. The receptor was isolated from a human donor who donated a stem cell graft to a child with SCID. In DNA, the CDR3 is TGTGCCAGCAGCCCCCCGGGGGGAAGCACAGATACGCAGTATTTT. This gives the protein CASSPPGGSTDTQYF. The variable domain in full, completed from reference TRBV7-6 and TRBJ2-3, reads GAGVSQSPRYKVTKRGQDVALRCDPISGHVSLYWYRQALGQGPEFLTYFNYEAQQDKSGLPNDRFSAERPEGSISTLTIQRTEQRDSAMYRCASSPPGGSTDTQYFGPGTRLTVL.